This is a list of T cell receptor beta chains from one sample in a study of T cells in Graves' hyperthyroidism and ophthalmopathy. TCRdb used MiXCR to reprocess the multiplex PCR reads, holding one entry per CDR3 protein. The table lists 480,000 or so distinct CDR3 sequences, 46% of them singletons, with around 47% in the top ten. The sequenced material came from peripheral blood or thyroid tissue (not recorded which). These receptors came from an adult woman with Graves' disease, either hyperthyroidism or ophthalmopathy (not recorded which). The CDR3 runs from the conserved cysteine through the conserved F or W. Each record gives: clone size, V gene, D gene, J gene, CDR3 protein. The D gene is left open where the match is weak. Expanded clones get a size class; other rows say once, few or many, or leave the size out.

abundance: -; v_gene: TRBV7-3; d_gene: TRBD1; j_gene: TRBJ1-1; CDR3aa: CASSLTGQGEAFF
abundance: -; v_gene: TRBV7-8; d_gene: -; j_gene: -; CDR3aa: CASSLKGWQFF
abundance: -; v_gene: TRBV4-1; d_gene: -; j_gene: TRBJ2-2; CDR3aa: CASSQFTRGNTGELFF
abundance: few; v_gene: TRBV6-6; d_gene: -; j_gene: TRBJ1-5; CDR3aa: CASSYSKTSGYSNQPQHF
abundance: -; v_gene: TRBV4-1; d_gene: -; j_gene: TRBJ1-1; CDR3aa: CASSRQTIGPNTEAFF
abundance: few; v_gene: TRBV29-1; d_gene: -; j_gene: TRBJ1-1; CDR3aa: CSVEGQNTEAFF
abundance: many; v_gene: TRBV4-3; d_gene: TRBD1; j_gene: TRBJ2-7; CDR3aa: CASSPGQGWYEQYF
abundance: -; v_gene: TRBV29-1; d_gene: TRBD2; j_gene: TRBJ2-5; CDR3aa: CSFLAGHQETQYF
abundance: -; v_gene: TRBV12-3/TRBV12-4; d_gene: -; j_gene: TRBJ1-1; CDR3aa: CASSPTLAGYTEAFF
abundance: -; v_gene: TRBV10-3; d_gene: -; j_gene: TRBJ1-1; CDR3aa: CAISEAPPLTEAFF
abundance: many; v_gene: TRBV29-1; d_gene: -; j_gene: TRBJ1-2; CDR3aa: CSVGEGYGYTF
abundance: -; v_gene: TRBV2; d_gene: -; j_gene: TRBJ2-7; CDR3aa: CASRAGTPLEQYF
abundance: -; v_gene: TRBV19; d_gene: -; j_gene: TRBJ2-7; CDR3aa: CASSIAGDYEQYF
abundance: many; v_gene: TRBV5-1; d_gene: -; j_gene: TRBJ1-1; CDR3aa: CASSFVPIQENTEAFF
abundance: -; v_gene: TRBV15; d_gene: -; j_gene: TRBJ2-5; CDR3aa: CATSARQGGETQYF
abundance: many; v_gene: TRBV9; d_gene: -; j_gene: TRBJ1-1; CDR3aa: CASSVTVNTEAFF
abundance: many; v_gene: TRBV12-3/TRBV12-4; d_gene: TRBD1; j_gene: TRBJ1-5; CDR3aa: CASSRDRNGYQSQHF
abundance: many; v_gene: TRBV7-8; d_gene: -; j_gene: TRBJ1-5; CDR3aa: CASSLGRAGPANQPQHF
abundance: -; v_gene: TRBV2; d_gene: -; j_gene: TRBJ2-2; CDR3aa: CASRGQGTWIANTGELFF
abundance: many; v_gene: TRBV20-1; d_gene: TRBD2; j_gene: TRBJ2-7; CDR3aa: CSARDPASGLYEQYF
abundance: -; v_gene: TRBV10-3; d_gene: -; j_gene: TRBJ2-1; CDR3aa: CATSDGVEQFF
abundance: -; v_gene: TRBV2; d_gene: -; j_gene: TRBJ2-2; CDR3aa: CASSPFSGATGELFF
abundance: many; v_gene: TRBV4-1; d_gene: -; j_gene: TRBJ1-3; CDR3aa: CASSQDLQSENTIYF
abundance: once; v_gene: TRBV10-3; d_gene: TRBD1; j_gene: TRBJ1-1; CDR3aa: CAISELDRGSAEAFF
abundance: -; v_gene: TRBV2; d_gene: TRBD2; j_gene: TRBJ2-1; CDR3aa: CASRRVAGGYNEQFF
abundance: few; v_gene: TRBV10-3; d_gene: -; j_gene: TRBJ1-3; CDR3aa: CAISARSGNTIYF
abundance: -; v_gene: TRBV12-3/TRBV12-4; d_gene: -; j_gene: TRBJ2-7; CDR3aa: CASRGRDRYEQYF
abundance: -; v_gene: TRBV4-3; d_gene: TRBD1; j_gene: TRBJ1-4; CDR3aa: CASSQDLFGTGLSKKLFF
abundance: few; v_gene: TRBV19; d_gene: TRBD2; j_gene: TRBJ2-7; CDR3aa: CASTSLAGVGEQYF
abundance: many; v_gene: TRBV20-1; d_gene: -; j_gene: TRBJ1-1; CDR3aa: CSARRDGNTEAFF
abundance: -; v_gene: TRBV10-3; d_gene: -; j_gene: TRBJ1-4; CDR3aa: CAIGRDVNEKLFF
abundance: many; v_gene: TRBV20-1; d_gene: -; j_gene: TRBJ1-3; CDR3aa: CSARERGRDTIYF
abundance: many; v_gene: TRBV3-1; d_gene: -; j_gene: TRBJ2-5; CDR3aa: CASSHMETQYF
abundance: few; v_gene: TRBV27; d_gene: -; j_gene: TRBJ1-5; CDR3aa: CASSLLGQLSNQPQHF
abundance: -; v_gene: TRBV20-1; d_gene: TRBD2; j_gene: TRBJ2-5; CDR3aa: CSAREGEMQTQYF
abundance: -; v_gene: TRBV5-1; d_gene: TRBD2; j_gene: TRBJ2-3; CDR3aa: CASSLLAGAVPDTQYF
abundance: many; v_gene: TRBV5-1; d_gene: -; j_gene: TRBJ2-2; CDR3aa: CASSLDGHGELFF
abundance: once; v_gene: TRBV7-9; d_gene: -; j_gene: TRBJ2-7; CDR3aa: CASSLDVGSGEQYF
abundance: many; v_gene: TRBV24-1; d_gene: -; j_gene: TRBJ2-7; CDR3aa: CATSVRTELDSYEQYF
abundance: few; v_gene: TRBV19; d_gene: -; j_gene: TRBJ1-6; CDR3aa: CASTSRDLYNSPLHF
abundance: -; v_gene: TRBV6-4; d_gene: -; j_gene: TRBJ1-1; CDR3aa: CAISGFVTNTEAFF
abundance: -; v_gene: TRBV2; d_gene: -; j_gene: TRBJ2-5; CDR3aa: CASTQSPRDRLLETQYF
abundance: -; v_gene: TRBV7-9; d_gene: -; j_gene: TRBJ2-2; CDR3aa: CASSPEGSQETGELFF
abundance: many; v_gene: TRBV10-3; d_gene: TRBD1; j_gene: TRBJ1-1; CDR3aa: CAISRQGADTEAFF
abundance: -; v_gene: TRBV6-6; d_gene: -; j_gene: TRBJ1-1; CDR3aa: CASSYLVTTAEAFF
abundance: -; v_gene: TRBV19; d_gene: -; j_gene: TRBJ1-5; CDR3aa: CASSSSTLIVQPQHF
abundance: -; v_gene: TRBV24-1; d_gene: TRBD1; j_gene: TRBJ2-2; CDR3aa: CATSDSSTGGPTNTGELFF
abundance: many; v_gene: TRBV7-3; d_gene: -; j_gene: TRBJ1-5; CDR3aa: CASSCDKGGYSNQPQHF
abundance: -; v_gene: TRBV10-3; d_gene: -; j_gene: TRBJ1-1; CDR3aa: CAISESDRRAFF
abundance: many; v_gene: TRBV5-1; d_gene: -; j_gene: TRBJ2-2; CDR3aa: CASSPSGTNTGELFF
abundance: -; v_gene: TRBV29-1; d_gene: -; j_gene: TRBJ1-1; CDR3aa: CSVAGPDTEAFF
abundance: -; v_gene: TRBV29-1; d_gene: -; j_gene: TRBJ1-3; CDR3aa: CSVAGTEEFSGNTIYF
abundance: -; v_gene: TRBV4-2; d_gene: TRBD2; j_gene: TRBJ2-5; CDR3aa: CASSPGGLAGETQYF
abundance: few; v_gene: TRBV6-2/TRBV6-3; d_gene: -; j_gene: TRBJ2-5; CDR3aa: CASRIPEETQYF
abundance: -; v_gene: TRBV7-6; d_gene: -; j_gene: TRBJ2-5; CDR3aa: CASAADSQETQYF
abundance: -; v_gene: TRBV9; d_gene: TRBD1; j_gene: TRBJ2-7; CDR3aa: CASSSGTEYEQYF